These 28 T cell receptor beta chains share one sample of origin, sequenced in a study of T cells in Graves' hyperthyroidism and ophthalmopathy. Authors of the study amplified TCR beta CDR3 regions from RNA transcripts. A first-round RT-PCR of the TCR CDR3 used the HTBI primer set. TCRdb passed the multiplex PCR reads through MiXCR, listing each CDR3 protein once. The sample contains 650,000 to 700,000 distinct CDR3 sequences, roughly 17% of which appear only once. Input material: blood. The receptors derive from a man aged 50-60 years with Graves' hyperthyroidism.

This chain joins TRBV18 and TRBJ2-7; 8 positions agree with TRBD1. V gave up 5 bases and J gave up 3 bases; unmatched junction bases: 15. The CDR3 length is 17 residues. The V gene's germline CDR1 is KGHSH and CDR2 LQKENI. The CDR3 coding sequence is TGTGCCAGCTCAGGATTGTGGTCAGGGGGCAATTTCTACGAGCAGTACTTC. It encodes CASSGLWSGGNFYEQYF.

This clonotype was seen more than once but under ten times. The V and J genes are TRBV9 and TRBJ1-3; D is possibly TRBD1 (5 bases). V lost 6 bases, J lost 0 bases, and 16 bases lay in between. Germline-derived CDR1 and CDR2 are SGDLS and YYNGEE. The CDR3 sequence is 16 residues long. The CDR3 DNA is TGTGCCAGCACTCAGGGAGGGGCCATCTCTGGAAACACCATATATTTT. Translation gives CASTQGGAISGNTIYF. The variable domain in full, with the rest retrieved from reference TRBV9 and TRBJ1-3, is DSGVTQTPKHLITATGQRVTLRCSPRSGDLSVYWYQQSLDQGLQFLIQYYNGEERAKGNILERFSAQQFPDLHSELNLSSLELGDSALYFCASTQGGAISGNTIYFGEGSWLTVV.

This clonotype was seen at least ten times. This chain joins TRBV28 and TRBJ2-1; 7 bases map to TRBD1. The CDR3 totals 15 residues. Trimming removed 2 bases from V and 4 bases from J; junction bases left unmatched: 5. Germline V gene data show CDR1 as MDHEN and CDR2 as SYDVKM. The CDR3 bases are TGTGCCAGCAGTTTAAGGAGACAGGGATACAATGAGCAGTTCTTC. Translating gives CASSLRRQGYNEQFF.

This clonotype was detected only a few times. This chain links TRBV5-6 with TRBJ2-1, with TRBD2 matching 7 bases. Per the germline V gene, CDR1 is SGHDT and CDR2 is YYEEEE. Trimming removed 1 base from V and 9 bases from J; junction bases left unmatched: 7. The CDR3 runs to 14 residues. CDR3 sequence: CASSLWGGSGEQFF. CDR3 in DNA: TGTGCCAGCAGCTTGTGGGGAGGGTCGGGTGAGCAGTTCTTC.

This clonotype was recorded at least ten times. CDR3 nucleotides: TGTGCCAGCAGGCTACAGGGAACGTCTTTCTTT. Translation gives CASRLQGTSFF. The chain combines TRBV6-1 with TRBJ1-1; weak D call: TRBD1 (6 bases). Germline-derived CDR1 and CDR2 are MNHNS and SASEGT. The CDR3 has 11 amino acids. The ends were cut back, 6 bases at V and 12 bases at J, with 14 bases in the middle.

This clonotype was seen ten or more times. The V and J genes are TRBV7-2 and TRBJ1-1; D not resolved. Germline loops: CDR1 SGHTA, CDR2 FQGNSA. The V end lost 5 bases, the J end lost 0 bases, and 16 bases lay between the germline ends. The CDR3 consists of 16 residues. CDR3 loop: CASSLFLAEMNTEAFF. The CDR3 DNA is TGTGCCAGCAGCCTCTTCCTGGCGGAAATGAACACTGAAGCTTTCTTT.

This clonotype was counted at least ten times. V is TRBV28 and J is TRBJ2-4; D may be TRBD1 or TRBD2 (5 bases each). This CDR3 contains 15 residues. Germline CDR1 reads MDHEN; CDR2 reads SYDVKM. V lost 6 bases to trimming and J lost 0 bases, with 12 bases between them. For the CDR3, the DNA is TGTGCCAGCAGACCGAGAGGGGAAGCCAAAAACATTCAGTACTTC. Residues: CASRPRGEAKNIQYF.

This clonotype has ten or more counts. The rearrangement joins TRBV10-3 to TRBJ2-1, with TRBD2 matching 11 bases. CDR3 length: 15 amino acids. Germline CDR1 ENHRY, CDR2 SYGVKD. The trim removed 4 bases at V and 6 bases at J, leaving 5 bases unmatched. In DNA, the CDR3 is TGTGCCATCAGTGGAGGGACTAGCGGTCCCAATGAGCAGTTCTTC. It encodes CAISGGTSGPNEQFF.

This clonotype occurred many times. The rearrangement joins TRBV7-9 to TRBJ1-1, with 9 bases aligning to TRBD1. The CDR3 is 16 amino acids. V lost 6 bases to trimming and J lost 1 base; unmatched junction nucleotides: 9. Germline CDR1 SEHNR, CDR2 FQNEAQ (reference sequence). CDR3: CASSTYRGRGNTEAFF. For the CDR3, the DNA is TGTGCCAGCAGTACCTACAGGGGGCGGGGGAACACTGAAGCTTTCTTT.

This clonotype showed up just a few times. The V gene is TRBV24-1, the J gene TRBJ2-5; 9 bases fit TRBD1. Germline V lookup: CDR1 KGHDR, CDR2 SFDVKD. The CDR3 extends over 17 amino acids. V shed 4 bases, J shed 0 bases, and the junction held 8 bases outside the gene matches. The CDR3 nucleotides read TGTGCCACCAGTGACACCCCCGGGACAGGGTACCAAGAGACCCAGTACTTC. Translating gives CATSDTPGTGYQETQYF.

The sample holds many counts of this clonotype. The V gene is TRBV28, the J gene TRBJ1-3, with 7 bases that match TRBD1. Looked up from germline, CDR1 is MDHEN and CDR2 is SYDVKM. The CDR3 contains 17 residues. The J segment lost 0 bases and the V segment lost 5 bases, leaving 10 bases of the junction unmatched. CDR3 coding DNA: TGTGCCAGCAGTCCACGGACAGGATTCGGCTCTGGAAACACCATATATTTT. Residues: CASSPRTGFGSGNTIYF.

This clonotype was recorded many times. The chain combines TRBV2 with TRBJ1-6; 10 positions match TRBD1. In germline, CDR1 is SNHLY, CDR2 FYNNEI. The CDR3 loop spans 15 amino acids. Germline trimming cut 8 bases from V and 10 bases from J; bases unmatched to any gene: 11. CDR3 region: CASCRTGQGPSPLHF. The CDR3 region has the DNA TGTGCCAGCTGTAGGACGGGACAGGGGCCCTCACCCCTCCACTTT.

V is TRBV28 and J is TRBJ2-7; a possible D gene is TRBD2 (5 bases). The CDR3 has 16 amino acids. The V end was cut by 9 bases, the J end by 0 bases, with 21 bases between. The germline CDR1 and CDR2 sequences are MDHEN and SYDVKM. The CDR3 loop reads CASRRGYPLSSYEQYF. The DNA for the CDR3 is TGTGCCAGTCGCCGGGGTTACCCGCTGAGCTCCTACGAGCAGTACTTC.

This chain uses TRBV7-9 with TRBJ2-7; a possible D gene is TRBD2 (6 bases). The germline CDR1 and CDR2 sequences are SEHNR and FQNEAQ (reference sequence). The CDR3 contains 16 residues. The ends were cut back, 1 base at V and 0 bases at J, with 13 bases in the middle. The CDR3 loop reads CASSLGDWISSYEQYF. The CDR3 nucleotides are TGTGCCAGCAGCTTAGGGGACTGGATTAGCTCCTACGAGCAGTACTTC. The full variable domain, with the rest looked up from reference TRBV7-9 and TRBJ2-7, is DTGVSQNPRHKITKRGQNVTFRCDPISEHNRLYWYRQTLGQGPEFLTYFQNEAQLEKSRLLSDRFSAERPKGSFSTLEIQRTEQGDSAMYLCASSLGDWISSYEQYFGPGTRLTVT.

This chain connects TRBV7-9 to TRBJ2-1; 14 positions match TRBD2. J was trimmed by 9 bases and V by 5 bases; bases with no gene match: 9. Germline CDR1 reads SEHNR; CDR2 reads FQNEAQ (reference sequence). CDR3 size: 16 residues. The CDR3 nucleotides read TGTGCCAGCAGCCCGGGACTAGCGGGAGTTTTAGGTGAGCAGTTCTTC. Protein sequence: CASSPGLAGVLGEQFF. Full variable domain (missing parts from reference TRBV7-9 and TRBJ2-1): DTGVSQNPRHKITKRGQNVTFRCDPISEHNRLYWYRQTLGQGPEFLTYFQNEAQLEKSRLLSDRFSAERPKGSFSTLEIQRTEQGDSAMYLCASSPGLAGVLGEQFFGPGTRLTVL.

The rearrangement joins TRBV28 to TRBJ1-5; possibly TRBD1 for D (5 bases). Germline CDR1 reads MDHEN; CDR2 reads SYDVKM. V gave up 3 bases and J gave up 6 bases, with 12 bases separating them. There are 14 residues in the CDR3. The CDR3 here is CASSLGWGSQPQHF. In DNA, the CDR3 is TGTGCCAGCAGTTTGGGTTGGGGGTCTCAGCCCCAGCATTTT.

This CDR3 is CASSLAPGSYNEQFF. The CDR3 nucleotides are TGTGCCAGCAGTTTAGCGCCAGGCTCCTACAATGAGCAGTTCTTC. The V call is TRBV12-3 or TRBV12-4, the J call TRBJ2-1; no reliable D call. Trimming stripped 0 bases from V and 0 bases from J, with 6 bases between. The CDR3 length is 15 residues.

As concerns this clonotype: A much larger clone is a single base away; this may be a read error. The chain is built from TRBV19 and TRBJ2-5; D possibly corresponds to TRBD2 (5 bases). The V gene lost 3 bases and the J gene lost 1 base, with 12 bases spanning the gap. The germline V gene has CDR1 LNHDA and CDR2 SQIVND (reference sequence). The CDR3 contains 15 residues. The CDR3 DNA sequence: TGTGCCAGTAGTATCCAGTCCCGGGGCCAAGAGACCCAGTACTTC. Translated, it gives CASSIQSRGQETQYF.

This chain joins TRBV19 and TRBJ2-6; possible D gene TRBD1, 5 bases. Germline CDR1 reads LNHDA; CDR2 reads SQIVND (reference sequence). The V gene lost 7 bases and the J gene lost 0 bases, with 19 bases spanning the gap. The CDR3 runs to 18 residues. The CDR3 loop is CASTPVRTSLSGANVLTF. In DNA, the CDR3 is TGTGCCAGTACTCCCGTTAGGACAAGCCTCTCTGGGGCCAACGTCCTGACTTTC.

This clonotype was detected a few times. The chain joins TRBV4-3 to TRBJ1-2; possible D gene TRBD1, 6 bases. Germline V CDR1 and CDR2: LGHNA, YSLEER. The CDR3 covers 16 residues. V lost 2 bases and J lost 3, with 16 bases in between. The CDR3 here is CASSQRIRGRDYGYTF. The CDR3 nucleotides are TGCGCCAGCAGCCAAAGAATCAGGGGAAGAGACTATGGCTACACCTTC.

This clonotype came up a few times. This chain uses TRBV10-3 with TRBJ1-5, with a tentative D call TRBD1 (5 bases). From germline, CDR1 is ENHRY and CDR2 SYGVKD. This CDR3 has 12 amino acids. Trimming left V 9 bases short and J 2 bases short, with 8 bases between. This chain's CDR3 is CAIGAGNQPQHF. As DNA, the CDR3 is TGTGCCATAGGGGCGGGCAATCAGCCCCAGCATTTT.

In regard to this clonotype: This may come from a read error, since a much larger clone is one base off. In DNA, the CDR3 is TGTGCCAGCAGTTTGGCGAGGTCGGCGGGGAGTGAAAAACTGTTTTTT. Protein sequence: CASSLARSAGSEKLFF. The rearrangement links TRBV28 to TRBJ1-4; D not resolved. Germline lookup yields CDR1 MDHEN and CDR2 SYDVKM. The V end was cut by 3 bases, the J end by 7 bases, with 18 bases between. This CDR3 region has 16 residues.

This clonotype has more than one count but fewer than ten. The genes are TRBV28 and TRBJ1-5; 10 nucleotides match TRBD1. Trimming removed 5 bases from V and 7 bases from J; junction bases left unmatched: 2. The V gene's germline CDR1 is MDHEN and CDR2 SYDVKM. This CDR3 has 13 residues. The CDR3 reads CASSGDRGQPQHF. The CDR3 DNA follows: TGTGCCAGCAGTGGGGACAGGGGACAGCCCCAGCATTTT.

This clonotype was counted at least ten times. The chain is built from TRBV28 and TRBJ2-1; D not certain. Germline V gene data show CDR1 as MDHEN and CDR2 as SYDVKM. The V and J ends lost 6 bases and 5 bases respectively, with 5 bases between them. The CDR3 has 11 amino acids. The CDR3 region has the DNA TGTGCCAGCAGGCTTAACAATGAGCAGTTCTTC. Translating gives CASRLNNEQFF.

There are many counts of this clonotype. The J gene is TRBJ2-1, the V gene TRBV12-3 or TRBV12-4; 12 nucleotides align to TRBD2. The CDR3 runs to 17 residues. J gave up 8 bases and V 2 bases, and 10 bases lay outside the gene matches. The CDR3 reads CASSLKASGRGHHEQFF. For the CDR3, the DNA is TGTGCCAGCAGTTTAAAGGCTAGCGGGAGGGGTCACCATGAGCAGTTCTTC.

The chain joins TRBV11-2 to TRBJ2-3; D is perhaps TRBD2 (7 bases). The V gene lost 5 bases and the J gene lost 2 bases, with 17 bases spanning the gap. The CDR3 loop spans 16 amino acids. Germline V gene data show CDR1 as SGHAT and CDR2 as FQNNGV. The CDR3 bases are TGTGCCAGCAGCCTACTTGGGGGGGCCCTCACAGATACGCAGTATTTT. As protein: CASSLLGGALTDTQYF.

There are many counts of this clonotype. This chain uses TRBV5-6 with TRBJ2-1, with 11 bases matching TRBD2. CDR3 length: 18 amino acids. Losses at the gene ends were 1 base for V and 3 bases for J; bases not matched to a gene: 9. Germline CDR1 SGHDT, CDR2 YYEEEE. The chain's CDR3 is CASSLTLAGEVGYNEQFF. The CDR3 DNA is TGTGCCAGCAGCTTGACACTAGCGGGAGAGGTTGGCTACAATGAGCAGTTCTTC.

The V and J genes are TRBV3-1 and TRBJ2-7, with 10 positions matching TRBD2. Trimming at V came to 4 bases and at J to 1 base, leaving 7 bases not matched to a gene. This CDR3 has 16 residues. The V gene's germline CDR1 is LGHDT and CDR2 YNNKEL (reference sequence). CDR3 protein: CASSLEAGGPSYEQYF. The CDR3 DNA reads TGTGCCAGCAGCCTAGAAGCGGGAGGGCCTTCCTACGAGCAGTACTTC.